In this sample, the clone carrying this TCR beta chain turned up a few times. The treatment denotes: oral pan-JAK inhibitor, 5-10 mg twice daily. This sample was taken from a study of CD8+ T cells in alopecia areata. The CDR3 loop spans 15 amino acids. Germline CDR1 is PRHDT and CDR2 is FYEKMQ (reference sequence). The V gene lost 0 bases and the J gene lost 1 base, with 9 bases spanning the gap. RNA was isolated and reverse transcribed to cDNA, the sequencing template. Only in-frame clones appear in the TCRdb table, and some are missing; sequencing was by immunoSEQ multiplex PCR. This sample has 190,000 or so clones, with about 60% found just once.

Sample: CD8+ T cells sorted from blood, taken at week 24, from a patient treated with tofacitinib. The source of this sequence is a human donor with alopecia areata. The chain employs TRBV13 and TRBJ1-1, with D hard to call. CDR3 DNA: TGTGCCAGCAGCTTAGGCCGGGGTCCGAACACTGAAGCTTTCTTT. Its translation is CASSLGRGPNTEAFF.